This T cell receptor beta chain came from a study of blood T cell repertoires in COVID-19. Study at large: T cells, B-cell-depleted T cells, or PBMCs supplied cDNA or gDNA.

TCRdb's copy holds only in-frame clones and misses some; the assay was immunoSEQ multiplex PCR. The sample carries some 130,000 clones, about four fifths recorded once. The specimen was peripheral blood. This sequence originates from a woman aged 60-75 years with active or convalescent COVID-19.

The CDR3 spells CASRTSAAHEQYF. CDR3 sequence (DNA): TGTGCCAGCAGAACTAGCGCGGCCCACGAGCAGTACTTC. The chain is built from TRBV6-5 and TRBJ2-7; 7 positions match TRBD2. From germline, CDR1 is MNHEY and CDR2 SVGAGI. V dropped 6 bases and J dropped 5; count of bases not matched to a gene: 7. This CDR3 has 13 residues.